One sample yielded the 23 T cell receptor beta chains listed below, sequenced in a study of blood T cells in healthy people across ages. A sample-barcoded 5' primer and a J-beta primer mix were used in a second PCR of about 7 to 12 cycles. TCRdb re-derived calls from the 5' RACE reads in MiXCR, one entry per CDR3 protein. Among about 1.1 million distinct CDR3 sequences listed, around two fifths were seen once. The specimen was blood. The receptors here all came from a young man in good health.

This chain connects TRBV4-2 to TRBJ2-1, with no clear D. The CDR3 has 15 amino acids. V lost 0 bases and J 5 bases, leaving 11 bases between the germline ends. Germline CDR1 reads LGHNA; CDR2 reads YNFKEQ. The CDR3 nucleotides are TGTGCCAGCAGCCAAGATGATCCTAGTAACAATGAGCAGTTCTTC. It specifies CASSQDDPSNNEQFF.

The chain joins TRBV5-1 to TRBJ2-1; 7 nucleotides match TRBD1. The germline CDR1 and CDR2 sequences are SGHRS and YFSETQ. The CDR3 loop spans 17 amino acids. Trimming took 7 bases from V and 4 from J; bases not matched to a gene: 17. The CDR3 loop reads CASGKYAGTERYNEQFF. The CDR3 nucleotides read TGCGCCAGCGGCAAATACGCCGGGACAGAGCGTTACAATGAGCAGTTCTTC.

This clonotype showed up just a few times. The rearrangement links TRBV4-1 to TRBJ2-2; D gene unclear. V was shortened by 1 base and J by 6 bases, with 6 bases between the two germline ends. The germline V gene encodes CDR1 MGHRA and CDR2 YSYEKL. CDR3 length: 13 amino acids. CDR3 bases: TGCGCCAGCAGCCAAGTCCCCTCCGGGGAGCTGTTTTTT. Protein sequence: CASSQVPSGELFF.

The CDR3 loop reads CSASTKTGRSEQYF. As DNA, the CDR3 is TGCAGTGCTAGCACTAAAACAGGGAGGAGTGAGCAGTACTTC. The J gene is TRBJ2-5, the V gene TRBV20-1; tentatively, D is TRBD1 or TRBD2 (6 bases each). Trimming cost V 3 bases and J 11 bases, with 22 bases left between them. The CDR3 contains 14 residues. From germline, CDR1 is DFQATT and CDR2 SNEGSKA (reference sequence).

This rearrangement joins TRBV10-3 to TRBJ2-6, with 7 bases identical to TRBD1. With V trimmed by 11 bases and J by 0 bases, 7 bases remained unmatched. From germline, CDR1 is ENHRY and CDR2 SYGVKD. The CDR3 runs 15 residues. CDR3 DNA sequence: TGTGCCGCCTGGGCAGGGGGCTCTGGGGCCAACGTCCTGACTTTC. As protein: CAAWAGGSGANVLTF.

This clonotype appeared a few times. The genes are TRBV4-3 and TRBJ2-2; D might be TRBD1 (5 bases). Trimming stripped 1 base from V and 2 bases from J, with 11 bases between. CDR1 is LGHNA, CDR2 YSLEER, per germline. The CDR3 contains 16 residues. The CDR3 loop reads CASSQAFRANTGELFF. As DNA, the CDR3 is TGCGCCAGCAGCCAAGCTTTCAGGGCTAACACCGGGGAGCTGTTTTTT.

V is TRBV20-1 and J is TRBJ2-1, with TRBD2 matching over 9 bases. Trimming cost V 1 base and J 9 bases; bases outside gene matches: 7. Germline V gene data show CDR1 as DFQATT and CDR2 as SNEGSKA (reference sequence). CDR3 length: 14 residues. The DNA for the CDR3 is TGCAGTGCTAGAGGGGCGGGGGGGCCTAGTGAGCAGTTCTTC. It specifies CSARGAGGPSEQFF.

The rearrangement links TRBV5-1 to TRBJ2-5, with D perhaps TRBD1 (6 bases). Trimming cost V 3 bases and J 2 bases, with 14 bases left between them. The length of the CDR3 is 15 residues. The germline CDR1 and CDR2 sequences are SGHRS and YFSETQ. The CDR3 bases are TGCGCCAGCAGCTCCGGGACAAGCTTACAAGAGACCCAGTACTTC. Its translation: CASSSGTSLQETQYF.

V is TRBV27 and J is TRBJ2-6; 7 nucleotides match TRBD1. The CDR3 is 15 amino acids. Germline CDR1 is MNHEY and CDR2 is SMNVEV (reference sequence). Trimming cost V 5 bases and J 4 bases; bases outside gene matches: 5. CDR3 protein: CASSPGGFGANVLTF. CDR3 DNA sequence: TGTGCCAGCAGTCCAGGGGGATTCGGGGCCAACGTCCTGACTTTC.

The V call is TRBV2, the J call TRBJ2-5, with D possibly TRBD1 on 5 matching bases. Germline-derived CDR1 and CDR2 are SNHLY and FYNNEI. This CDR3 spans 14 amino acids. V lost 8 bases, J lost 2 bases, and 15 bases lay in between. CDR3 DNA sequence: TGTGCCAGCGAAGCTGACAGTAGTCAAGAGACCCAGTACTTC. Protein product: CASEADSSQETQYF.

This clonotype was seen a handful of times. V and J are TRBV9 and TRBJ2-3, with no clear D. The CDR3 is 14 amino acids. With 0 bases removed from V and 7 bases from J, the gap between germline ends came to 12 bases. Germline V CDR1 and CDR2: SGDLS, YYNGEE. The CDR3 region is CASSVGPPRHTQYF. Written as DNA, the CDR3 is TGTGCCAGCAGCGTAGGCCCACCCAGGCATACGCAGTATTTT.

This clonotype was counted between two and nine times. The gene calls are TRBV6-1 and TRBJ2-1; the match to TRBD2 covers 7 bases. Germline loops: CDR1 MNHNS, CDR2 SASEGT. Unmatched junction bases numbered 13, after V lost 4 bases and J lost 4 bases. The CDR3 has 17 residues. The CDR3 here is CASSARGLAALYNEQFF. CDR3 DNA: TGTGCCAGCAGTGCTCGCGGTCTAGCGGCCCTGTACAATGAGCAGTTCTTC.

About this clonotype itself: A much larger clone differs from this one at a single base, so this may be a read error. The chain employs TRBV4-1 and TRBJ2-5; D perhaps matches TRBD2 (5 bases). This CDR3 comprises 15 residues. CDR1 MGHRA and CDR2 YSYEKL come from the germline V gene. The ends were cut back, 2 bases at V and 11 bases at J, with 21 bases in the middle. CDR3 region: CASSQRSGGVDEQYF. In DNA, the CDR3 is TGCGCCAGCAGCCAACGGAGTGGAGGAGTTGATGAGCAGTACTTC.

This clonotype was seen just once. The V gene is TRBV9, the J gene TRBJ2-7; D may be TRBD2 (6 bases). The length of the CDR3 is 15 residues. From germline, CDR1 is SGDLS and CDR2 YYNGEE. With 4 bases removed from V and 7 bases from J, the gap between germline ends came to 21 bases. The CDR3 bases are TGTGCCAGCAGCCCCCGGGACTCGACCTTGTATGAGCAGTACTTC. Translating it yields CASSPRDSTLYEQYF.

In regard to this clonotype: The junction shows a germline mismatch at one end, possibly a read error. CDR3: CSALPRRGASTGAFF. The CDR3 region has the DNA TGCAGTGCTCTACCCAGGAGGGGGGCGAGCACTGGAGCTTTCTTT. This chain links TRBV20-1 with TRBJ1-1; maybe TRBD1 (6 bases). The CDR3 is 15 amino acids. In germline, CDR1 is DFQATT, CDR2 SNEGSKA (reference sequence).

This clonotype appeared a few times. The chain couples TRBV7-8 to TRBJ2-5; no firm D call. V was shortened by 3 bases and J by 6 bases, with 17 bases between the two germline ends. The CDR3 extends over 15 amino acids. The germline CDR1 and CDR2 sequences are SGHVS and FQNEAQ. The CDR3 is CASSLSGLSRQTQYF. Here the CDR3 DNA reads TGTGCCAGCAGCTTGTCCGGATTAAGTCGGCAGACCCAGTACTTC.

This clonotype was observed a few times. The rearrangement uses TRBV29-1 and TRBJ2-3, with TRBD2 matching 16 bases. After removal of 6 bases from V and 3 bases from J, the junction contained 6 bases not matched to a gene. This CDR3 is 16 amino acids long. Germline loops: CDR1 SQVTM, CDR2 ANQGSEA. CDR3 sequence (DNA): TGCAGCGTAGGAGGGACTAGCGGGGGGGCGACAGATACGCAGTATTTT. Translated: CSVGGTSGGATDTQYF.

This chain uses TRBV30 with TRBJ1-1; D call uncertain. V was cut by 6 bases and J by 1 base, with 15 bases left in between. The CDR3 has 14 residues. Germline CDR1 is GTSNPN and CDR2 is SVGIG (reference sequence). The CDR3 is CACYQVISNTEAFF. The CDR3 nucleotides are TGTGCCTGTTACCAGGTCATTTCGAACACTGAAGCTTTCTTT. The complete variable domain, with remaining parts taken from reference TRBV30 and TRBJ1-1, reads SQTIHQWPATLVQPVGSPLSLECTVEGTSNPNLYWYRQAAGRGLQLLFYSVGIGQISSEVPQNLSASRPQDRQFILSSKKLLLSDSGFYLCACYQVISNTEAFFGQGTRLTVV.

This chain links TRBV7-2 with TRBJ2-7; 10 positions match TRBD1. The CDR3 sequence is 13 residues long. The V gene end was trimmed by 4 bases and the J gene end by 11 bases; junction bases not matched to a gene: 8. Per germline, CDR1 SGHTA and CDR2 FQGNSA. CDR3 bases: TGTGCCAGCAGCTCATCCGGGACAGGGGTTAAGTACTTC. Its translation is CASSSSGTGVKYF.

This clonotype has a single count. V is TRBV7-8 and J is TRBJ2-7, with D perhaps matching TRBD1 or TRBD2 (5 bases each). The assigned J gene may be wrong: the sequence end matches TRBJ2-4 better. The CDR3 consists of 15 residues. Germline assignment: CDR1 SGHVS and CDR2 FQNEAQ. CDR3 amino acids: CASSFIGGLSNIQYF. CDR3 in DNA: TGTGCCAGCAGCTTTATTGGGGGATTGTCGAACATTCAGTACTTC.

Here the CDR3 DNA reads TGTGCCAGCAGTCGAGAGAAGGGCGGTGGAAACACCATATATTTT. It specifies CASSREKGGGNTIYF. The gene calls are TRBV25-1 and TRBJ1-3; the D is unclear. V was cut by 5 bases and J by 3 bases, with 14 bases left in between. Germline CDR1 MGHDK, CDR2 SYGVNS. The CDR3 consists of 15 residues.

Points on this clonotype: This could be a read error, since a much larger clone is one nucleotide away. This chain joins TRBV4-3 and TRBJ2-3; D might be TRBD1 or TRBD2, each matching 5 bases. V was clipped by 5 bases and J by 4 bases, with 16 bases between them. The CDR3 has 15 residues. CDR1 and CDR2 from the germline V gene are LGHNA and YSLEER. The CDR3 DNA follows: TGCGCCAGCAGCGACCGGGACCGATACGCAGATACGCAGTATTTT. Its translation is CASSDRDRYADTQYF.

This chain uses TRBV11-1 with TRBJ2-3; tentatively, D is TRBD2 (5 bases). In germline, CDR1 is SGHAT, CDR2 FQDESV (reference sequence). Trimming pared 2 bases from V and 1 base from J, leaving 13 bases between. The CDR3 runs 16 residues. The CDR3 sequence: CASSLRPGFGTDTQYF. The CDR3 region has the DNA TGTGCCAGCAGCTTACGTCCGGGGTTTGGCACAGATACGCAGTATTTT. The complete variable domain, with remaining parts taken from reference TRBV11-1 and TRBJ2-3, reads EAEVAQSPRYKITEKSQAVAFWCDPISGHATLYWYRQILGQGPELLVQFQDESVVDDSQLPKDRFSAERLKGVDSTLKIQPAELGDSAMYLCASSLRPGFGTDTQYFGPGTRLTVL.